This T cell receptor beta chain was obtained from a study of T cell responses to AZD1222 COVID-19 vaccine. The table came from immunoSEQ multiplex PCR; TCRdb's copy has only in-frame clones and leaves some out. This sample carries 95,000 to 110,000 clones, about nine tenths of them seen once, and the ten largest clones take roughly 6.2%. Whole-study findings and limits: Repertoire samples came only from after the peak T cell response.

The V gene lost 5 bases and the J gene lost 2 bases, with 12 bases spanning the gap. CDR1 and CDR2 (germline): LNHDA, SQIVND (reference sequence). The CDR3 runs 14 residues. As for this clone: Its matching antigen is unknown.

The receptor's source is an adult who received the AZD1222 COVID-19 vaccine. J is TRBJ1-2 and V is TRBV19, with a tentative D call TRBD1 (5 bases). The specimen was peripheral blood, collected 28 days after the second AZD1222 dose. The CDR3 DNA follows: TGTGCCAGTAGTCCCCAGGGAAGAAACTATGGCTACACCTTC. This sequence encodes CASSPQGRNYGYTF.